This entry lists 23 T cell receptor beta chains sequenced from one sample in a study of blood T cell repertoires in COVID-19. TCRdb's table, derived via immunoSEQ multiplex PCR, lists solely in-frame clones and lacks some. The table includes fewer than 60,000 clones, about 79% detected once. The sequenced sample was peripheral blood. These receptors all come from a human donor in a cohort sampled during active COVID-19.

The CDR3, as DNA: TGTGCCAGCAGCCAAGATCCAAATAATTCACCCCTCCACTTT. As protein: CASSQDPNNSPLHF. This chain connects TRBV3-1 (or the pseudogene TRBV3-2) to TRBJ1-6; D remains unclear. The ends were cut back, 0 bases at V and 5 bases at J, with 5 bases in the middle. Germline CDR1 is LGHDT and CDR2 is YNNKEL (reference sequence). The CDR3 length is 14 residues.

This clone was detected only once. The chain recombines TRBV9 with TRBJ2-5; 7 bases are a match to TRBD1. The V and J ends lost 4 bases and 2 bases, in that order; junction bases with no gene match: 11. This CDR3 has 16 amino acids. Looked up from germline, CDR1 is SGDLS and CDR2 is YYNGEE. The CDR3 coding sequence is TGTGCCAGCAGCCCCCGACAGGGATGGGGACAAGAGACCCAGTACTTC. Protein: CASSPRQGWGQETQYF.

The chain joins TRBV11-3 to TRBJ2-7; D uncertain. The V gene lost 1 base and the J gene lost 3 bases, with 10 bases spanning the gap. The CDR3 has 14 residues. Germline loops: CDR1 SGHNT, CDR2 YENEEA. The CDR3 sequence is CASSLAQTDYEQYF. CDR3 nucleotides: TGTGCCAGCAGCTTAGCTCAGACTGACTACGAGCAGTACTTC.

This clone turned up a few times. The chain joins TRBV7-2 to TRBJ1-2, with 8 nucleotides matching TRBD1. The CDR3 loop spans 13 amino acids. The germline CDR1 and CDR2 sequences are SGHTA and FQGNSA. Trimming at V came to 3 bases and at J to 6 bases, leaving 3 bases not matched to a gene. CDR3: CASSFTGGNGYTF. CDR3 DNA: TGTGCCAGCAGCTTCACAGGGGGGAATGGCTACACCTTC.

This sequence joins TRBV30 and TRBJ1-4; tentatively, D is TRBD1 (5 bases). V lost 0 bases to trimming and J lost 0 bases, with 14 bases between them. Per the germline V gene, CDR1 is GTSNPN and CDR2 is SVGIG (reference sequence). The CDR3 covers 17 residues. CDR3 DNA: TGTGCCTGGAGTGTAAACGGGGGGACTGCAACTAATGAAAAACTGTTTTTT. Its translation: CAWSVNGGTATNEKLFF.

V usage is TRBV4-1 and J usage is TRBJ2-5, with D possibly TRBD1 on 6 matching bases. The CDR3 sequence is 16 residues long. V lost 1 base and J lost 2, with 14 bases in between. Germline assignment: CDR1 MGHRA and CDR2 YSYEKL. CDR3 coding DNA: TGCGCCAGCAGCCAAGTGGCAGGGGTTACTCAAGAGACCCAGTACTTC. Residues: CASSQVAGVTQETQYF.

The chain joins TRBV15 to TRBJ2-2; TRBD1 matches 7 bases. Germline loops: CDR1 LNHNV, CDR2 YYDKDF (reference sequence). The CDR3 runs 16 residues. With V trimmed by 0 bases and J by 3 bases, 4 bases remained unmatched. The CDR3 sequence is CATSRETGRDTGELFF. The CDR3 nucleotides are TGTGCCACCAGCAGAGAGACAGGGCGAGACACCGGGGAGCTGTTTTTT.

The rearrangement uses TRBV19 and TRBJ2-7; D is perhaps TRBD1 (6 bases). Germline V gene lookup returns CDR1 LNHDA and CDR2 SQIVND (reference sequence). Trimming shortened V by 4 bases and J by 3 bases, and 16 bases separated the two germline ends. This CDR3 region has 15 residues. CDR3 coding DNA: TGTGCCAGTAGTAGTGATTTAGACAGGTACTACGAGCAGTACTTC. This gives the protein CASSSDLDRYYEQYF.

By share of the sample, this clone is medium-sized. CDR3 protein: CASTLGQGGRETQYF. CDR3 in DNA: TGTGCCAGCACTCTCGGACAGGGGGGTCGCGAGACCCAGTACTTC. This chain joins TRBV28 and TRBJ2-5, with 10 positions matching TRBD1. There are 15 residues in the CDR3. Losses at the gene ends were 7 bases for V and 5 bases for J; bases not matched to a gene: 10. Germline CDR1 reads MDHEN; CDR2 reads SYDVKM.

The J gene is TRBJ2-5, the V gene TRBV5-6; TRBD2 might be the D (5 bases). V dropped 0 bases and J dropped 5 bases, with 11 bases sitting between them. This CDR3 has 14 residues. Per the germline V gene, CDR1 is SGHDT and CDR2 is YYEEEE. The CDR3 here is CASSLGESGETQYF. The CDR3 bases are TGTGCCAGCAGCTTGGGGGAGTCGGGGGAGACCCAGTACTTC.

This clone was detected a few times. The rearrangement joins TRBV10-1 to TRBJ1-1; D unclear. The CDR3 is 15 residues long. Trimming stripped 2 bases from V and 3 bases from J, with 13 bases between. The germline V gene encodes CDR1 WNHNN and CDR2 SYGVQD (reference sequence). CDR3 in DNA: TGCGCCAGCAGTGAGATCGAGATTATAGACACTGAAGCTTTCTTT. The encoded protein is CASSEIEIIDTEAFF.

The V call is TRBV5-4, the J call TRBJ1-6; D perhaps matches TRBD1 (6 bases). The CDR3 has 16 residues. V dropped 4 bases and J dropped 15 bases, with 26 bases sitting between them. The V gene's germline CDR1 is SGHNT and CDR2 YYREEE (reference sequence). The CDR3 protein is CASSPRGGTGTTDLHF. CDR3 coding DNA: TGTGCCAGCAGCCCAAGGGGTGGGACCGGGACAACGGACCTCCACTTT.

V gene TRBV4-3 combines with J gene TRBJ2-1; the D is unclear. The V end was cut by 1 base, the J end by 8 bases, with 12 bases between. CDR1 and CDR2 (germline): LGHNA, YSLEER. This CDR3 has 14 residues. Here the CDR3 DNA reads TGCGCCAGCAGCCAAGCCAGAGAAAGCGATGAGCAGTTCTTC. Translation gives CASSQARESDEQFF.

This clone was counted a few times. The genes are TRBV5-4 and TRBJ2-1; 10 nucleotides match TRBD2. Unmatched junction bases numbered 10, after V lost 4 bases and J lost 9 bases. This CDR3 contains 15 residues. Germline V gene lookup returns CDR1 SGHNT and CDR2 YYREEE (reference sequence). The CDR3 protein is CASSPTSGMGIEQFF. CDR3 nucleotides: TGTGCCAGCAGCCCTACTAGCGGGATGGGTATTGAGCAGTTCTTC. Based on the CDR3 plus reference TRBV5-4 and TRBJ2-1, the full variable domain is ETGVTQSPTHLIKTRGQQVTLRCSSQSGHNTVSWYQQALGQGPQFIFQYYREEENGRGNFPPRFSGLQFPNYSSELNVNALELDDSALYLCASSPTSGMGIEQFFGPGTRLTVL.

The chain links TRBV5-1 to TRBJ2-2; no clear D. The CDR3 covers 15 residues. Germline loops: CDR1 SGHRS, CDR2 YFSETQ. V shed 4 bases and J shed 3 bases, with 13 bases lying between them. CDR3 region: CASSPHERHTGELFF. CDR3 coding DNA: TGCGCCAGCAGCCCCCACGAGCGCCACACCGGGGAGCTGTTTTTT.

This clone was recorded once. The CDR3 region has the DNA TGTGCCAGCAGCTTGGCCTCGAGGGCCGGGGAGCTGTTTTTT. Translated: CASSLASRAGELFF. The genes are TRBV5-4 and TRBJ2-2; D may be TRBD2 (5 bases). Germline loops: CDR1 SGHNT, CDR2 YYREEE (reference sequence). The CDR3 sequence is 14 residues long. V was trimmed by 0 bases and J by 6 bases, leaving 9 bases between them.

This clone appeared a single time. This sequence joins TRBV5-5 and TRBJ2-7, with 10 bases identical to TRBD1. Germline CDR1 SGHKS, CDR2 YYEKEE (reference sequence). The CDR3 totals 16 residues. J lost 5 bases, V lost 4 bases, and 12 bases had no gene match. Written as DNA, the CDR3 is TGTGCCAGCAGCGTAAAACCGGGACAGGGGATCCACGAGCAGTACTTC. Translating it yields CASSVKPGQGIHEQYF. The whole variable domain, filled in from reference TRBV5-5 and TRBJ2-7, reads DAGVTQSPTHLIKTRGQQVTLRCSPISGHKSVSWYQQVLGQGPQFIFQYYEKEERGRGNFPDRFSARQFPNYSSELNVNALLLGDSALYLCASSVKPGQGIHEQYFGPGTRLTVT.

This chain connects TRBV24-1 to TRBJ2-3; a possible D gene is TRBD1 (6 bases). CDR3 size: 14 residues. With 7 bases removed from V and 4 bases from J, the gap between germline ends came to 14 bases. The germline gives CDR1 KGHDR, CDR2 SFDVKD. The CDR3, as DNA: TGTGCCACCAGGGACAGAATGGCTGCAGATACGCAGTATTTT. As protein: CATRDRMAADTQYF.

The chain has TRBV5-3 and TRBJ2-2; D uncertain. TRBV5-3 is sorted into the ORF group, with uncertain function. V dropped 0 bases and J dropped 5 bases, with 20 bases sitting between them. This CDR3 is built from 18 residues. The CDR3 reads CARSLVKCGAPQTGELFF. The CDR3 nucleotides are TGTGCCAGAAGCTTGGTTAAATGCGGAGCCCCCCAAACCGGGGAGCTGTTTTTT.

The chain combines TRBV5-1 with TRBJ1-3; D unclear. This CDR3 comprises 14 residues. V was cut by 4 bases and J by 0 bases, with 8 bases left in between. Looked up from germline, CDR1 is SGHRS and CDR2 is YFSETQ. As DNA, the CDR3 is TGCGCCAGCAGCCTCGACTACTCTGGAAACACCATATATTTT. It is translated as CASSLDYSGNTIYF.

DNA for the CDR3: TGTGCCAGCAGCTTCTCGGGACTGGTTTACAATGAGCAGTTCTTC. Translated, it gives CASSFSGLVYNEQFF. The J gene is TRBJ2-1, the V gene TRBV7-2, with D perhaps matching TRBD2 (6 bases). This CDR3 has 15 amino acids. Between the trimmed V and J ends, which lost 3 bases and 4 bases, there was a span of 13 bases. The V gene's germline CDR1 is SGHTA and CDR2 FQGNSA.

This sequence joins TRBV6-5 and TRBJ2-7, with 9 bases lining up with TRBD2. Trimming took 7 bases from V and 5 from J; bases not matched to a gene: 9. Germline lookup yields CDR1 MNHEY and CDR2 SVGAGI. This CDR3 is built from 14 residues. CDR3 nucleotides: TGTGCCAGCATTAGAACCGGGACTAGCAACGAGCAGTACTTC. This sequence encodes CASIRTGTSNEQYF.

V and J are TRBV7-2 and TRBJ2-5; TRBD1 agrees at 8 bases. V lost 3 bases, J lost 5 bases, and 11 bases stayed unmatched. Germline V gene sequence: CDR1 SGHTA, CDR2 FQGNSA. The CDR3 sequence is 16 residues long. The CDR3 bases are TGTGCCAGCAGCTTGGGAACAGGGGGAGTCGGGGAGACCCAGTACTTC. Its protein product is CASSLGTGGVGETQYF.